Each of the 19 T cell receptor beta chains below was sequenced from the same sample in a study of T-cell memory formation after mild COVID-19. Each CDR3 protein is one row after TCRdb ran MiXCR on the 5' RACE reads. The repertoire holds approximately 82,000 distinct CDR3 sequences, with about 13% as singletons. The sample consisted of PBMCs or a T cell subset sorted from them (not recorded which). All receptors derive from a man younger than 30 who had mild COVID-19 (a few samples of this study predate the infection). Cell type and time point are not known.

The chain links TRBV5-6 to TRBJ2-2; the D is unclear. From germline, CDR1 is SGHDT and CDR2 YYEEEE. CDR3 size: 15 residues. The V end lost 4 bases, the J end lost 4 bases, and 14 bases lay between the germline ends. CDR3 amino acids: CASSPIRDTTGELFF. Here the CDR3 DNA reads TGTGCCAGCAGCCCCATCAGAGATACCACCGGGGAGCTGTTTTTT.

The V gene is TRBV4-3, the J gene TRBJ2-7; 8 bases line up with TRBD1. The CDR3 runs 13 residues. Germline V gene lookup returns CDR1 LGHNA and CDR2 YSLEER. Trimming removed 8 bases from V and 4 bases from J; junction bases left unmatched: 7. The DNA for the CDR3 is TGCGCCAGCTCAGGGGGCGTTGGGTACGAGCAGTACTTC. The encoded protein is CASSGGVGYEQYF.

J is TRBJ1-1 and V is TRBV7-9, with a possible D match to TRBD1 (6 bases). This CDR3 region has 12 residues. In germline, CDR1 is SEHNR, CDR2 FQNEAQ (reference sequence). The V end was cut by 4 bases, the J end by 6 bases, with 9 bases between. Here the CDR3 DNA reads TGTGCCAGCAGCTCGGGGGGCGCTGAAGCTTTCTTT. Translation: CASSSGGAEAFF.

This clonotype was picked up a small number of times. The chain uses TRBV27 and TRBJ1-2; D ambiguous. Germline assignment: CDR1 MNHEY and CDR2 SMNVEV (reference sequence). V was clipped by 8 bases and J by 2 bases, with 12 bases between them. CDR3 size: 13 residues. The DNA of the CDR3 is TGTGCCAGCGCGCCAGGACTAAACTATGGCTACACCTTC. Translated: CASAPGLNYGYTF.

A few counts support this clonotype. The V and J genes are TRBV4-3 and TRBJ2-6; TRBD1 aligns across 7 bases. Trimming cost V 0 bases and J 4 bases; bases outside gene matches: 12. Germline CDR1 reads LGHNA; CDR2 reads YSLEER. The CDR3 has 19 amino acids. This chain's CDR3 is CASSQDDLDRAWGANVLTF. The CDR3 DNA follows: TGCGCCAGCAGCCAAGATGATCTCGACAGGGCCTGGGGGGCCAACGTCCTGACTTTC.

This clonotype was seen a few times. The V gene is TRBV28, the J gene TRBJ2-1; 9 bases align to TRBD1. The CDR3 runs to 14 residues. The ends lost 3 bases at V and 8 bases at J; junction bases unmatched: 5. Germline CDR1 and CDR2: MDHEN and SYDVKM. The CDR3 DNA reads as TGTGCCAGCAGTTTCCGGGACAGGGTTTATGAGCAGTTCTTC. This sequence encodes CASSFRDRVYEQFF.

The chain employs TRBV20-1 and TRBJ2-1; no clear D gene. This CDR3 has 15 residues. Trimming took 2 bases from V and 0 from J, leaving 11 bases between them. In germline, CDR1 is DFQATT, CDR2 SNEGSKA (reference sequence). CDR3 amino acids: CSARLSISSYNEQFF. The CDR3 region has the DNA TGCAGTGCTAGACTCAGTATCAGCTCCTACAATGAGCAGTTCTTC.

The table lists this clonotype with a few counts. The CDR3 spells CASSLGREQFF. In DNA form, the CDR3 reads TGTGCCAGCAGCTTGGGCCGGGAGCAGTTCTTC. The chain recombines TRBV7-3 with TRBJ2-1; D is undetermined. CDR1 SGHTA and CDR2 FQGTGA come from the germline V gene. The CDR3 contains 11 residues. V was cut by 3 bases and J by 10 bases, with 7 bases left in between.

The sample holds many counts of this clonotype. The genes are TRBV5-1 and TRBJ1-2; no clear D. Per the germline V gene, CDR1 is SGHRS and CDR2 is YFSETQ. The CDR3 contains 14 residues. V was cut by 4 bases and J by 2 bases, with 12 bases left in between. The CDR3 region has the DNA TGCGCCAGCAGCGCCGTGTCGGTCAACTATGGCTACACCTTC. This translates into CASSAVSVNYGYTF.

In its sample, this clonotype was seen a few times. The CDR3 spells CASSLRPGGASTDTQYF. In nucleotides, the CDR3 is TGTGCCAGCAGCTTACGTCCGGGGGGGGCGAGCACAGATACGCAGTATTTT. This chain joins TRBV11-2 and TRBJ2-3; 8 bases line up with TRBD2. The CDR3 runs 17 residues. In germline, CDR1 is SGHAT, CDR2 FQNNGV. The J segment lost 0 bases and the V segment lost 2 bases, leaving 7 bases of the junction unmatched.

This clonotype was seen at least ten times. The chain carries TRBV4-3 and TRBJ1-2; D gene ambiguous. CDR3 length equals 18 residues. The V gene lost 1 base and the J gene lost 3 bases, with 21 bases spanning the gap. CDR1 LGHNA and CDR2 YSLEER come from the germline V gene. The CDR3 loop reads CASSQGRGQALNYYGYTF. The CDR3, as DNA: TGCGCCAGCAGCCAAGGACGAGGGCAGGCGCTCAATTACTATGGCTACACCTTC.

The V call is TRBV6-2 or TRBV6-3, the J call TRBJ2-7; D not certain. The CDR3 is made up of 12 amino acids. Per germline, CDR1 MNHEY and CDR2 SVGEGT. V lost 8 bases and J 6 bases, leaving 14 bases between the germline ends. CDR3: CASQRSNREQYF. In nucleotides, the CDR3 is TGTGCCAGCCAGCGCTCGAACCGCGAGCAGTACTTC.

The chain carries TRBV29-1 and TRBJ1-2; 8 bases match TRBD1. The CDR3 is 13 residues long. Germline CDR1 is SQVTM and CDR2 is ANQGSEA. With 6 bases clipped from V and 4 bases from J, the junction kept 7 bases outside the gene matches. CDR3 DNA sequence: TGCAGCGTCGACGGACAGGGCCTCTATGGCTACACCTTC. Translation gives CSVDGQGLYGYTF.

This clonotype was counted a few times. This chain connects TRBV7-8 to TRBJ2-7; D possibly corresponds to TRBD1 (6 bases). Germline V gives CDR1 SGHVS, CDR2 FQNEAQ. V shed 5 bases and J shed 0 bases, with 17 bases lying between them. The CDR3 extends over 16 amino acids. Written as DNA, the CDR3 is TGTGCCAGCAGCACGGGGACACCTCACAACTCCTACGAGCAGTACGTC. Translating gives CASSTGTPHNSYEQYV.

There are a few counts of this clonotype. This rearrangement joins TRBV12-3 or TRBV12-4 to TRBJ1-5, with a weak D call TRBD1 (6 bases). V was cut by 5 bases and J by 1 base, with 15 bases left in between. The CDR3 consists of 16 residues. The CDR3 DNA reads as TGTGCCAGCAGTGCCCGAGGGGGAGGGAGCAATCAGCCCCAGCATTTT. Translating it yields CASSARGGGSNQPQHF.

The chain is built from TRBV5-4 and TRBJ2-7, with D unclear. Germline CDR1 and CDR2: SGHNT and YYREEE (reference sequence). Deletions cut 2 bases from V and 0 bases from J, with 9 bases between. The CDR3 is 14 amino acids. In DNA form, the CDR3 reads TGTGCCAGCAGCTTTCCGGGTAGCTCCTACGAGCAGTACTTC. It is translated as CASSFPGSSYEQYF.

This clonotype was seen only a few times. The rearrangement links TRBV6-6 to TRBJ2-3; 7 bases agree with TRBD2. CDR3 length: 12 amino acids. Trimming at V came to 5 bases and at J to 7 bases, leaving 3 bases not matched to a gene. Germline V gene data show CDR1 as MNHNY and CDR2 as SVGAGI (reference sequence). Here the CDR3 DNA reads TGTGCCAGCAGTGGACTAGAGTATACGCAGTATTTT. It specifies CASSGLEYTQYF.

This rearrangement joins TRBV4-1 to TRBJ1-5; D ambiguous. CDR1 MGHRA and CDR2 YSYEKL come from the germline V gene. V lost 4 bases to trimming and J lost 0 bases, with 10 bases between them. This CDR3 has 15 residues. The CDR3 reads CASSRNRDSNQPQHF. CDR3 bases: TGCGCCAGCAGCCGTAATCGAGATAGCAATCAGCCCCAGCATTTT.

This clonotype appeared once. The genes are TRBV4-1 and TRBJ2-1; 9 bases line up with TRBD1. This CDR3 is built from 17 residues. The trim removed 0 bases at V and 3 bases at J, leaving 6 bases unmatched. Germline lookup yields CDR1 MGHRA and CDR2 YSYEKL. This CDR3 reads CASSQDIWGQGYNEQFF. The CDR3 nucleotides read TGCGCCAGCAGCCAAGATATTTGGGGACAGGGCTACAATGAGCAGTTCTTC.